These 12 T cell receptor beta chains came from one sample sequenced in a study of PD-1 blockade in classical Hodgkin lymphoma. Following autologous stem cell transplantation, relapse occurred in every patient, and exposure to brentuximab vedotin varied. Isolation of CD8+ T cells from thawed PBMCs used magnetic negative selection. Libraries were prepared by immunoSEQ multiplex PCR; TCRdb keeps only in-frame clonotypes and omits some of them. The sample consists of fewer than 30,000 clones, 88% of them appearing once. Material: CD8+ T cells from blood, obtained at baseline. The receptors shown here come from a human donor with classical Hodgkin lymphoma.

The chain recombines TRBV19 with TRBJ2-3; 9 bases are shared with TRBD2. The V segment lost 7 bases and the J segment 2 bases; nucleotides outside the gene matches: 7. Germline V CDR1 and CDR2: LNHDA, SQIVND (reference sequence). The CDR3 extends over 15 amino acids. CDR3 amino acids: CASKSLAGFTDTQYF. CDR3 sequence (DNA): TGTGCCAGTAAGAGCCTAGCGGGATTCACAGATACGCAGTATTTT.

The chain employs TRBV28 and TRBJ2-7; the D is unclear. V was clipped by 5 bases and J by 6 bases, with 8 bases between them. The CDR3 covers 11 residues. Germline V gene data show CDR1 as MDHEN and CDR2 as SYDVKM. The CDR3: CASSPLLEQYF. The CDR3, as DNA: TGTGCCAGCAGTCCCCTTCTCGAGCAGTACTTC.

Only a few counts were recorded for this clone. This chain joins TRBV6-1 and TRBJ1-1; TRBD1 agrees at 9 bases. Germline CDR1 reads MNHNS; CDR2 reads SASEGT. J gave up 3 bases and V 3 bases, and 8 bases lay outside the gene matches. This CDR3 contains 16 residues. The CDR3 coding sequence is TGTGCCAGCAGTGATTTTAATGGACAGGGGTACACTGAAGCTTTCTTT. Translated: CASSDFNGQGYTEAFF.

The gene calls are TRBV5-4 and TRBJ2-1; 7 bases fit TRBD1. CDR3 length: 12 amino acids. Germline CDR1 is SGHNT and CDR2 is YYREEE (reference sequence). Losses at the gene ends were 4 bases for V and 10 bases for J; bases not matched to a gene: 5. The CDR3: CASSITGEEQFF. As DNA, the CDR3 is TGTGCCAGCAGCATAACAGGGGAGGAGCAGTTCTTC.

The chain uses TRBV30 and TRBJ1-6, with D maybe TRBD1 (5 bases). V was pared by 0 bases and J by 1 base, with 13 bases between. Germline assignment: CDR1 GTSNPN and CDR2 SVGIG (reference sequence). The CDR3 extends over 17 amino acids. CDR3 in DNA: TGTGCCTGGAGTGTACCGTCGGGGGGGTCCTATAATTCACCCCTCCACTTT. Its translation: CAWSVPSGGSYNSPLHF.

This clone was observed once. The chain joins TRBV6-6 to TRBJ2-7; D may be TRBD1 (5 bases). Trimming cost V 7 bases and J 3 bases, with 16 bases left between them. Germline values: CDR1 MNHNY, CDR2 SVGAGI (reference sequence). The CDR3 consists of 14 residues. The CDR3 bases are TGTGCCAGCACTCCCACCCAGGGTTTCTACGAGCAGTACTTC. Encoded protein: CASTPTQGFYEQYF.

The chain joins TRBV9 to TRBJ1-3; D gene uncertain. V lost 0 bases and J lost 2, with 9 bases in between. The CDR3 consists of 15 residues. Germline CDR1 is SGDLS and CDR2 is YYNGEE. This CDR3 is CASSVARMAGNTIYF. The CDR3 nucleotides read TGTGCCAGCAGCGTAGCTCGTATGGCTGGAAACACCATATATTTT.

This clone was counted only a few times. The chain employs TRBV19 and TRBJ1-1; no reliable D call. Trimming cost V 3 bases and J 1 base, with 6 bases left between them. The CDR3 is 13 amino acids. Germline V gives CDR1 LNHDA, CDR2 SQIVND (reference sequence). CDR3 in DNA: TGTGCCAGTAGTATTAACAAGAACACTGAAGCTTTCTTT. It translates to CASSINKNTEAFF. The full variable domain, completed using reference TRBV19 and TRBJ1-1, is DGGITQSPKYLFRKEGQNVTLSCEQNLNHDAMYWYRQDPGQGLRLIYYSQIVNDFQKGDIAEGYSVSREKKESFPLTVTSAQKNPTAFYLCASSINKNTEAFFGQGTRLTVV.

The chain couples TRBV28 to TRBJ2-7, with D tentatively TRBD1 or TRBD2 (5 bases each). The germline gives CDR1 MDHEN, CDR2 SYDVKM. CDR3 length: 15 amino acids. The ends were cut back, 8 bases at V and 0 bases at J, with 17 bases in the middle. CDR3 sequence: CASSPGDGLSYEQYF. The CDR3 nucleotides are TGTGCCAGCTCCCCTGGGGACGGGCTCTCCTACGAGCAGTACTTC. Combining the CDR3 with reference TRBV28 and TRBJ2-7 gives the whole variable domain DVKVTQSSRYLVKRTGEKVFLECVQDMDHENMFWYRQDPGLGLRLIYFSYDVKMKEKGDIPEGYSVSREKKERFSLILESASTNQTSMYLCASSPGDGLSYEQYFGPGTRLTVT.

The V and J genes are TRBV4-1 and TRBJ2-2; a possible D gene is TRBD2 (6 bases). V shed 3 bases and J shed 5 bases, with 16 bases lying between them. This CDR3 region has 16 residues. Germline V gene lookup returns CDR1 MGHRA and CDR2 YSYEKL. The CDR3, as DNA: TGCGCCAGCAGCCACGAGGGACTTGGGGATACCGGGGAGCTGTTTTTT. Translation: CASSHEGLGDTGELFF.

This clone was seen only once. The rearrangement links TRBV6-5 to TRBJ2-7; D ambiguous. Germline V lookup: CDR1 MNHEY, CDR2 SVGAGI. The CDR3 sequence is 13 residues long. Trimming removed 2 bases from V and 0 bases from J, with 5 bases in between. The CDR3 loop reads CASSYAPSYEQYF. CDR3 bases: TGTGCCAGCAGTTACGCTCCCTCCTACGAGCAGTACTTC.

The chain carries TRBV4-2 and TRBJ2-2; D gene ambiguous. Germline lookup yields CDR1 LGHNA and CDR2 YNFKEQ. The CDR3 runs 15 residues. V was trimmed by 4 bases and J by 2 bases, leaving 11 bases between them. In nucleotides, the CDR3 is TGTGCCAGCAGCCCCCGAGTGGACAACACCGGGGAGCTGTTTTTT. This encodes CASSPRVDNTGELFF.